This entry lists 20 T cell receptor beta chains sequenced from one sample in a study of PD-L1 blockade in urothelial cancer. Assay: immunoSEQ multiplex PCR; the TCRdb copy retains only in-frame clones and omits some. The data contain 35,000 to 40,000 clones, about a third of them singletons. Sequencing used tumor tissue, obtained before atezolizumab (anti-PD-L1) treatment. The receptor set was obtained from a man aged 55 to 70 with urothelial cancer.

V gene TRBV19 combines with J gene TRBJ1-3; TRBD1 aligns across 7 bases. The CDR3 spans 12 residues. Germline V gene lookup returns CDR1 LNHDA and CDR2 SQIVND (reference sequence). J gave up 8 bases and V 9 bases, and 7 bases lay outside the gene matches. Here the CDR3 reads CARRGRGDTIYF. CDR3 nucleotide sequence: TGTGCCAGGCGGGGCAGGGGGGACACCATATATTTT.

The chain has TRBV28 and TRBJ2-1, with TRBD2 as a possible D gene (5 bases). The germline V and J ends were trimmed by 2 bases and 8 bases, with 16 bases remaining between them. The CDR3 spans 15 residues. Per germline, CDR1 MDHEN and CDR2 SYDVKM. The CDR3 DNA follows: TGTGCCAGCAGTTTAGAGGCTATCCCCGGGGATGAGCAGTTCTTC. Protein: CASSLEAIPGDEQFF. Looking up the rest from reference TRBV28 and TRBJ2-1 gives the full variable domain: DVKVTQSSRYLVKRTGEKVFLECVQDMDHENMFWYRQDPGLGLRLIYFSYDVKMKEKGDIPEGYSVSREKKERFSLILESASTNQTSMYLCASSLEAIPGDEQFFGPGTRLTVL.

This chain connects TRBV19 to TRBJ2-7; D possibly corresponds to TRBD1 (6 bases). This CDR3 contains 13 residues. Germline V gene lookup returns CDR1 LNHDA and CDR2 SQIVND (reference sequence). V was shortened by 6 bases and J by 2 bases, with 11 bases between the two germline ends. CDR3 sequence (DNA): TGTGCCAGTAGCTGGGGACATACCTACGAGCAGTACTTC. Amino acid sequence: CASSWGHTYEQYF. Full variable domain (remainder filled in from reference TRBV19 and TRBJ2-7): DGGITQSPKYLFRKEGQNVTLSCEQNLNHDAMYWYRQDPGQGLRLIYYSQIVNDFQKGDIAEGYSVSREKKESFPLTVTSAQKNPTAFYLCASSWGHTYEQYFGPGTRLTVT.

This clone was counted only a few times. The DNA for the CDR3 is TGTGCCAGTAGTACCGACAGGGGTCCCTACGAGCAGTACTTC. Its translation: CASSTDRGPYEQYF. This chain links TRBV19 with TRBJ2-7, with 8 bases lining up with TRBD1. Germline CDR1 LNHDA, CDR2 SQIVND (reference sequence). This CDR3 contains 14 residues. V lost 4 bases, J lost 2 bases, and 4 bases stayed unmatched. The entire variable domain, with the rest obtained from reference TRBV19 and TRBJ2-7, is as follows: DGGITQSPKYLFRKEGQNVTLSCEQNLNHDAMYWYRQDPGQGLRLIYYSQIVNDFQKGDIAEGYSVSREKKESFPLTVTSAQKNPTAFYLCASSTDRGPYEQYFGPGTRLTVT.

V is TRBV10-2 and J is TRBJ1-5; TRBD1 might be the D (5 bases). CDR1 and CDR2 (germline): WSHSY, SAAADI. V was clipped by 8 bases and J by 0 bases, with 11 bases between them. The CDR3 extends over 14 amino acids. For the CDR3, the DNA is TGCGCCAGCTCAGACAGATATAGCAATCAGCCCCAGCATTTT. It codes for CASSDRYSNQPQHF.

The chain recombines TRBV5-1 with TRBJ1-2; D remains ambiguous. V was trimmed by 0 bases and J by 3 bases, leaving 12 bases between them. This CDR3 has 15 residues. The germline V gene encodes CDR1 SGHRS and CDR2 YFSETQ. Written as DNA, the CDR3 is TGCGCCAGCAGCTTGGGGCCTGGGTTAGACTATGGCTACACCTTC. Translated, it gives CASSLGPGLDYGYTF.

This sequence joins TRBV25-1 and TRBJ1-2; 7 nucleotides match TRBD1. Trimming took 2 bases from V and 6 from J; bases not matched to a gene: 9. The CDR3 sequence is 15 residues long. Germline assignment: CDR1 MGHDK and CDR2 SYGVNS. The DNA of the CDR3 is TGTGCCAGCAGTGAAATTAGAGGGGGCGAAGATGGCTACACCTTC. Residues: CASSEIRGGEDGYTF.

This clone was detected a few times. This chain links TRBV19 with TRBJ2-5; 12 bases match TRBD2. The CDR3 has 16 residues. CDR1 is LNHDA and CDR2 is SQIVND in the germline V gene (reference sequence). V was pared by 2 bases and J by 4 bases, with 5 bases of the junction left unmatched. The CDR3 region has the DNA TGTGCCAGTAGTATATTCCTAGCGGGAGGGAGAGAGACCCAGTACTTC. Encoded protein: CASSIFLAGGRETQYF. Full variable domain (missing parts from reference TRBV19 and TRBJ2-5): DGGITQSPKYLFRKEGQNVTLSCEQNLNHDAMYWYRQDPGQGLRLIYYSQIVNDFQKGDIAEGYSVSREKKESFPLTVTSAQKNPTAFYLCASSIFLAGGRETQYFGPGTRLLVL.

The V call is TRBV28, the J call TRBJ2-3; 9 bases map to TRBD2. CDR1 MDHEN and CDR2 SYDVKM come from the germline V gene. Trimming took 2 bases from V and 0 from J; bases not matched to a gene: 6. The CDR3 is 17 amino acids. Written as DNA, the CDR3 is TGTGCCAGCAGTTTAGGAGTAGCGGGAGCTAGCACAGATACGCAGTATTTT. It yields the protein CASSLGVAGASTDTQYF.

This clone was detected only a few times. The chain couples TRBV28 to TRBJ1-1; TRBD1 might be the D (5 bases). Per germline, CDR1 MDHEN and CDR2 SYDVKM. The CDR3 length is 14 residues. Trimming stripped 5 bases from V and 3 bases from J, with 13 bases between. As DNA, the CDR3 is TGTGCCAGCAGTAGTGACAGTACGTACACTGAAGCTTTCTTT. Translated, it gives CASSSDSTYTEAFF.

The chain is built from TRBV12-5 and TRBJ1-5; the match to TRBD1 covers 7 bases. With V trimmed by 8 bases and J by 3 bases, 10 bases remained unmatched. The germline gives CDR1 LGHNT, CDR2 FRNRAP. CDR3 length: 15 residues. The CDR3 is CASPLGTVTNQPQHF. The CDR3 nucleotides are TGTGCTAGTCCCCTCGGGACAGTCACCAATCAGCCCCAGCATTTT.

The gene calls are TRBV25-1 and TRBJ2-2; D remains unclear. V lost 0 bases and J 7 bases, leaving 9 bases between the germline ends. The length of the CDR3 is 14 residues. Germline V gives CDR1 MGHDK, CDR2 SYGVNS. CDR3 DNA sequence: TGTGCCAGCAGTGAATACCTCGTGAGCGGGGAGCTGTTTTTT. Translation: CASSEYLVSGELFF.

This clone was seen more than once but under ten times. CDR3 sequence: CATVKQVNTEAFF. The CDR3 nucleotides read TGTGCCACCGTGAAACAGGTGAACACTGAAGCTTTCTTT. V gene TRBV6-8 combines with J gene TRBJ1-1; weak D call: TRBD1 (5 bases). V lost 10 bases, J lost 0 bases, and 12 bases lay in between. This CDR3 contains 13 residues. The germline V gene has CDR1 MNHGY and CDR2 SAAAGT.

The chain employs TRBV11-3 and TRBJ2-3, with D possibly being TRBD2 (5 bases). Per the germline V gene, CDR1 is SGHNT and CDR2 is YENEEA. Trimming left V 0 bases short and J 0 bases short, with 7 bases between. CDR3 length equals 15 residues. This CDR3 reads CASSLDRLSTDTQYF. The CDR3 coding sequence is TGTGCCAGCAGCTTAGACAGACTAAGCACAGATACGCAGTATTTT.

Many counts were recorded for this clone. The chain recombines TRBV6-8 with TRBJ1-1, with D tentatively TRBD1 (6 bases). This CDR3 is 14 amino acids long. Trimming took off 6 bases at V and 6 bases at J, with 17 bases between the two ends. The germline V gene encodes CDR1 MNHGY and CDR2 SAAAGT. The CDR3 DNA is TGTGCCAGCAGGGGCCAGGGGAGTTACGCTGAAGCTTTCTTT. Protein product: CASRGQGSYAEAFF.

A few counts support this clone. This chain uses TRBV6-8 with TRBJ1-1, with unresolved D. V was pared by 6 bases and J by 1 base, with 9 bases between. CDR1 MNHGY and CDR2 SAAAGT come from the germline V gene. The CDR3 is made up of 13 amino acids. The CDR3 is CASRTGPNTEAFF. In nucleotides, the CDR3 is TGTGCCAGCAGAACGGGCCCGAACACTGAAGCTTTCTTT.

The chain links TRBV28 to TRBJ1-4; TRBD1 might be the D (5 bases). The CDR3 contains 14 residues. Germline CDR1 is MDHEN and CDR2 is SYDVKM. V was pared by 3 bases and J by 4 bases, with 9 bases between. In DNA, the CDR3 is TGTGCCAGCAGTTTGTTCGGGGGTAATGAAAAACTGTTTTTT. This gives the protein CASSLFGGNEKLFF. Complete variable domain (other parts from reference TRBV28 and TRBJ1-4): DVKVTQSSRYLVKRTGEKVFLECVQDMDHENMFWYRQDPGLGLRLIYFSYDVKMKEKGDIPEGYSVSREKKERFSLILESASTNQTSMYLCASSLFGGNEKLFFGSGTQLSVL.

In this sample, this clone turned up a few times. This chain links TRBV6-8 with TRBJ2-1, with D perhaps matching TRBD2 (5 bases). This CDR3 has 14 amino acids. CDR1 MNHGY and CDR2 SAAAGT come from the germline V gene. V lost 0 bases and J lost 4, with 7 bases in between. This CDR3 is CASSYSPGYNEQFF. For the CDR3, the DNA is TGTGCCAGCAGTTACTCGCCGGGGTACAATGAGCAGTTCTTC.

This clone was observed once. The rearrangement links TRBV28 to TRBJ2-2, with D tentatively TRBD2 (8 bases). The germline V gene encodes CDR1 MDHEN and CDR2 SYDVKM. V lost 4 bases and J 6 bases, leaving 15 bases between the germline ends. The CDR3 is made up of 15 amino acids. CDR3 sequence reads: CASSSGGTVAGELFF. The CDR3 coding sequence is TGTGCCAGCAGTTCGGGGGGGACAGTGGCCGGGGAGCTGTTTTTT.

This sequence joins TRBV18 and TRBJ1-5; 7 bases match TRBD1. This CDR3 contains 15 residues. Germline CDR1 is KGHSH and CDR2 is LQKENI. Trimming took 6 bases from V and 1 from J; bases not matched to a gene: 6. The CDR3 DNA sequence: TGTGCCAGCTCCGCTGGGACAGCAAGCAATCAGCCCCAGCATTTT. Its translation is CASSAGTASNQPQHF.